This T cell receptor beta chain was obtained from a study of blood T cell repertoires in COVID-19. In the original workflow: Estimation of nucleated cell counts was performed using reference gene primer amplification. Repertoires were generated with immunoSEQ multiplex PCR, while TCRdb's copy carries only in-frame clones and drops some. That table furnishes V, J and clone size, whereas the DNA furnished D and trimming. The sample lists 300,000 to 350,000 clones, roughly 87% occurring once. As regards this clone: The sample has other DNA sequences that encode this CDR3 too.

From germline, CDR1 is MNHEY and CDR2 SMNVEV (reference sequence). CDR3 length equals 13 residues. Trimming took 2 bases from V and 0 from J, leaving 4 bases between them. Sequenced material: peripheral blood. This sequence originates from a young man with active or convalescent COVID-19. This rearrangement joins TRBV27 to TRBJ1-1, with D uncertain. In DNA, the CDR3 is TGTGCCAGCAGTTTAGTTATGAACACTGAAGCTTTCTTT. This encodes CASSLVMNTEAFF.